The sequence of this TCR beta chain was determined in a study of cytomegalovirus exposure and HLA in healthy donors. Vbeta (60) and Jbeta (13) primers were used in the PCR. Generated by immunoSEQ multiplex PCR, the TCRdb table keeps only in-frame clones and is missing some. Of about 120,000 clones in the sample, 77% were seen once. Points from the study as a whole: In a later analysis, TCR beta V- and J-gene trimming showed a link to a missense DCLRE1C variant. Rare TCR sequences dominated, though some public TCRs recurred in many donors. Presence/absence analyses took donor sequencing depth as roughly uniform. A likely sequencing artifact accounted for one observed cluster of highly shared sequence variants.

V was clipped by 5 bases and J by 7 bases, with 18 bases between them. Looked up from germline, CDR1 is LNHDA and CDR2 is SQIVND (reference sequence). This CDR3 region has 14 residues. Points on this clone: Antigen: not known.

The clonotype originates from a man younger than 30 in good health and CMV-seropositive. The gene calls are TRBV19 and TRBJ2-7; the D gene is possibly TRBD1 (6 bases). The source material was PBMCs. Written as DNA, the CDR3 is TGTGCCAGTAGTTTACAGGGCCCACCAAGGGAGCAGTACTTC. This translates into CASSLQGPPREQYF.